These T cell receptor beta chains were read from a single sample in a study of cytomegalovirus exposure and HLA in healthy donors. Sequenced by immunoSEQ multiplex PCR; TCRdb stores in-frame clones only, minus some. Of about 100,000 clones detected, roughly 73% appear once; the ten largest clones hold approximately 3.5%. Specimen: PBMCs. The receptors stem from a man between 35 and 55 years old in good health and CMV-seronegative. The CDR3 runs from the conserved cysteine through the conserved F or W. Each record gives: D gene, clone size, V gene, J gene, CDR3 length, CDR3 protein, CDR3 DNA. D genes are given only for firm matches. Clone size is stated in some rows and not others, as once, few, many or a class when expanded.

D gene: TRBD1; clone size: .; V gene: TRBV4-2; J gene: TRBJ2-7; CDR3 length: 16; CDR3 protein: CASSQPIRQGPYEQYF; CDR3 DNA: TGTGCCAGCAGCCAACCTATACGACAGGGCCCCTACGAGCAGTACTTC
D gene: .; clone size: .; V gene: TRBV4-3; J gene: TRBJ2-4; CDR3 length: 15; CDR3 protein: CASSQDDGEGGIQYF; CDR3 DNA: TGCGCCAGCAGCCAAGACGACGGGGAAGGGGGCATTCAGTACTTC
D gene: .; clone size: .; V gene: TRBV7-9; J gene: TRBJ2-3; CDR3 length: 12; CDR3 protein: CASSLSFSTQYF; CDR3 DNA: TGTGCCAGCAGCTTATCCTTCAGTACGCAGTATTTT
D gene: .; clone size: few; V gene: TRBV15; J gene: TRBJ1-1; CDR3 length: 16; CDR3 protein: CATSSPIGTTYTEAFF; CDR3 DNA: TGTGCCACCAGCAGCCCCATAGGGACAACTTACACTGAAGCTTTCTTT
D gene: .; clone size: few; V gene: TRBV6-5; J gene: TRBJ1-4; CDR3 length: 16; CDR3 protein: CASSYGGWGPNEKLFF; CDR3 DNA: TGTGCCAGCAGTTACGGGGGCTGGGGACCTAATGAAAAACTGTTTTTT
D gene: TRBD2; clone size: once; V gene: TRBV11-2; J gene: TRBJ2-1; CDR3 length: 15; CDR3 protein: CASRRAGGSYNEQFF; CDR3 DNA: TGTGCCAGCAGACGAGCGGGGGGATCCTACAATGAGCAGTTCTTC
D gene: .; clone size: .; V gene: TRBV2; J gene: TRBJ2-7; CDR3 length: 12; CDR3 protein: CASRGRAHEQYF; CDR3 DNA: TGTGCCAGCAGGGGCAGGGCCCACGAGCAGTACTTC
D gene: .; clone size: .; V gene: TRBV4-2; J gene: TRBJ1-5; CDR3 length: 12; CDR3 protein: CASSQMGEPQHF; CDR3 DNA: TGTGCCAGCAGCCAAATGGGAGAGCCCCAGCATTTT
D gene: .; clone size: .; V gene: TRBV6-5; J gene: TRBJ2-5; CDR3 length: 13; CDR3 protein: CASSYSDQETQYF; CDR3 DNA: TGTGCCAGCAGTTACTCCGACCAAGAGACCCAGTACTTC
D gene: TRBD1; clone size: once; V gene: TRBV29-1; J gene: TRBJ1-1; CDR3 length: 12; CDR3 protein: CSARPGGGEAFF; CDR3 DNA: TGCAGCGCCCGCCCAGGGGGCGGTGAAGCTTTCTTT
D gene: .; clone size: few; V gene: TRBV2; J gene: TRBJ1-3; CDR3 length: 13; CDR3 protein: CASSTDRRNTIYF; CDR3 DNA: TGTGCCAGCAGTACAGACAGAAGAAACACCATATATTTT